Below, 25 T cell receptor beta chains from the same sample are listed, as sequenced in a study of blood T cell repertoires in COVID-19 (dated by TCRdb to 2020 to 2022). Library generation was performed with the immunoSEQ multiplex PCR assay. In TCRdb, the immuneACCESS table is reduced to in-frame sequences with V and J assigned. These tables do not hold every clone; where another copy was compared, an unresolved V gene accounts for under half, and the others remain unexplained. The table for this sample lists about 56,000 clones; around 90% of them were counted only once. The ten largest clones represent around 20% of the sample. Input material: peripheral blood. These receptors came from a human donor in a cohort sampled during active COVID-19.

On this clone itself: A junction end diverges from the germline sequence, so it may reflect a read error. This sequence joins TRBV6-1 and TRBJ1-2, with a weak D call TRBD1 (6 bases). Germline V gives CDR1 MNHNS, CDR2 SASEGT. The CDR3 length is 12 residues. The CDR3 protein is CASRDRLYGYTF. Here the CDR3 DNA reads TGTGCCAGCCGTGACAGGTTATATGGCTACACCTTC.

V usage is TRBV7-9 and J usage is TRBJ2-2, with a possible D match to TRBD1 (6 bases). Germline CDR1 SEHNR, CDR2 FQNEAQ (reference sequence). This CDR3 has 15 residues. V lost 3 bases to trimming and J lost 5 bases, with 13 bases between them. As DNA, the CDR3 is TGTGCCAGCAGCTTTGGGGACACGAGGACCGGGGAGCTGTTTTTT. This gives the protein CASSFGDTRTGELFF.

V and J are TRBV6-1 and TRBJ1-2; no clear D. CDR1 and CDR2 from the germline V gene are MNHNS and SASEGT. V lost 2 bases, J lost 5 bases, and 3 bases lay in between. The CDR3 sequence is 11 residues long. The CDR3, as DNA: TGTGCCAGCAGTGAACCATATGGCTACACCTTC. It codes for CASSEPYGYTF.

This clone has only a few counts. The rearrangement links TRBV6-5 to TRBJ2-2; D gene unclear. Trimming cost V 4 bases and J 2 bases, with 14 bases left between them. Germline values: CDR1 MNHEY, CDR2 SVGAGI. The CDR3 loop spans 16 amino acids. This CDR3 reads CASSLGQVINTGELFF. The CDR3 coding sequence is TGTGCCAGCAGTTTAGGTCAGGTCATTAACACCGGGGAGCTGTTTTTT.

This chain joins TRBV9 and TRBJ2-2; tentatively, D is TRBD2 (6 bases). Trimming took off 0 bases at V and 1 base at J, with 10 bases between the two ends. The V gene's germline CDR1 is SGDLS and CDR2 YYNGEE. The CDR3 consists of 16 residues. The CDR3 region is CASSVDPSENTGELFF. DNA for the CDR3: TGTGCCAGCAGCGTAGATCCTAGCGAGAACACCGGGGAGCTGTTTTTT.

The chain uses TRBV3-1 (or the pseudogene TRBV3-2) and TRBJ1-1; 10 nucleotides line up with TRBD1. The CDR3 is 15 residues long. CDR1 LGHDT and CDR2 YNNKEL come from the germline V gene (reference sequence). The V gene end was trimmed by 4 bases and the J gene end by 4 bases; junction bases not matched to a gene: 6. The CDR3 nucleotides read TGTGCCAGCAGCCCCGGGACAGGGGTGACCACTGAAGCTTTCTTT. Amino acid sequence: CASSPGTGVTTEAFF.

The chain is built from TRBV5-1 and TRBJ1-2; TRBD1 is a possible D gene (5 bases). Trimming left V 0 bases short and J 0 bases short, with 15 bases between. The length of the CDR3 is 17 residues. Germline V gene lookup returns CDR1 SGHRS and CDR2 YFSETQ. The CDR3 spells CASSLALGGEANYGYTF. CDR3 sequence (DNA): TGCGCCAGCAGCTTGGCCCTCGGGGGGGAGGCTAACTATGGCTACACCTTC.

This chain joins TRBV18 and TRBJ2-3; TRBD2 agrees at 9 bases. Trimming removed 2 bases from V and 3 bases from J; junction bases left unmatched: 6. CDR1 and CDR2 (germline): KGHSH, LQKENI. The CDR3 has 16 residues. The CDR3 coding sequence is TGTGCCAGCTCACCAGCCGCGCGGGGGGGAACAGATACGCAGTATTTT. Translation: CASSPAARGGTDTQYF.

The V gene is TRBV7-8, the J gene TRBJ1-5; 8 nucleotides line up with TRBD1. The J segment lost 4 bases and the V segment lost 4 bases, leaving 15 bases of the junction unmatched. Germline assignment: CDR1 SGHVS and CDR2 FQNEAQ. There are 18 residues in the CDR3. Here the CDR3 reads CASSSPMTGDRGNQPQHF. Here the CDR3 DNA reads TGTGCCAGCAGCTCTCCTATGACAGGGGATAGGGGTAATCAGCCCCAGCATTTT.

The chain employs TRBV6-5 and TRBJ1-1, with 9 bases fitting TRBD1. The J segment lost 3 bases and the V segment lost 6 bases, leaving 5 bases of the junction unmatched. The CDR3 is 14 residues long. Germline lookup yields CDR1 MNHEY and CDR2 SVGAGI. The CDR3 DNA reads TGTGCCAGCAGGTACAGGGGGCGAGACACTGAAGCTTTCTTT. This codes for CASRYRGRDTEAFF.

This clone was seen just once. V and J are TRBV19 and TRBJ2-1, with D perhaps matching TRBD1 (6 bases). V was pared by 6 bases and J by 0 bases, with 12 bases between. CDR3 length: 15 amino acids. Germline assignment: CDR1 LNHDA and CDR2 SQIVND (reference sequence). CDR3 DNA: TGTGCCAGTAGACAGACAGGAGTCTCCTACAATGAGCAGTTCTTC. Translating it yields CASRQTGVSYNEQFF.

This chain uses TRBV19 with TRBJ2-7, with D perhaps TRBD1 (6 bases). V was clipped by 1 base and J by 2 bases, with 15 bases between them. Germline assignment: CDR1 LNHDA and CDR2 SQIVND (reference sequence). This CDR3 is 16 amino acids long. CDR3 bases: TGTGCCAGTAGTATAGGGTCCGGGACAAGGACCTACGAGCAGTACTTC. Amino acid sequence: CASSIGSGTRTYEQYF.

The V and J genes are TRBV11-2 and TRBJ2-2; weak D call: TRBD2 (5 bases). Trimming cost V 0 bases and J 7 bases, with 18 bases left between them. The length of the CDR3 is 17 residues. Germline V gene sequence: CDR1 SGHAT, CDR2 FQNNGV. CDR3 in DNA: TGTGCCAGCAGCTTAGATCTCGAGGTAGGGAGTTTCGGGGAGCTGTTTTTT. This sequence encodes CASSLDLEVGSFGELFF.

V and J are TRBV27 and TRBJ1-2, with no clear D. Trimming cost V 8 bases and J 1 base, with 8 bases left between them. The CDR3 runs 12 residues. The V gene's germline CDR1 is MNHEY and CDR2 SMNVEV (reference sequence). The CDR3 nucleotides read TGTGCCAGCTCTCCGTGTAACTATGGCTACACCTTC. Its translation is CASSPCNYGYTF.

This rearrangement joins TRBV4-2 to TRBJ2-3; 10 nucleotides agree with TRBD2. There are 15 residues in the CDR3. V lost 4 bases, J lost 4 bases, and 5 bases stayed unmatched. The germline CDR1 and CDR2 sequences are LGHNA and YNFKEQ. DNA of the CDR3: TGTGCCAGCAGCCCAGTAGCGGGGGGCCCAGATACGCAGTATTTT. It specifies CASSPVAGGPDTQYF.

In its sample, this clone was seen a few times. This chain links TRBV30 with TRBJ1-3, with 8 bases matching TRBD1. The CDR3 contains 15 residues. CDR1 is GTSNPN, CDR2 SVGIG, per germline (reference sequence). Losses at the gene ends were 4 bases for V and 4 bases for J; bases not matched to a gene: 9. CDR3 DNA: TGTGCCTGGACCCGGGCAGGGGGCCGAGGAAACACCATATATTTT. It yields the protein CAWTRAGGRGNTIYF.

V is TRBV6-6 and J is TRBJ2-1; TRBD2 matches at 15 bases. The J segment lost 4 bases and the V segment lost 5 bases, leaving 3 bases of the junction unmatched. Germline CDR1 is MNHNY and CDR2 is SVGAGI (reference sequence). This CDR3 contains 16 residues. The CDR3 DNA follows: TGTGCCAGCAGTGCCGGGACTAGCGGGGGGTACAATGAGCAGTTCTTC. Translated, it gives CASSAGTSGGYNEQFF.

This chain connects TRBV9 to TRBJ1-5; 7 bases fit TRBD1. The CDR3 extends over 15 amino acids. CDR1 is SGDLS, CDR2 YYNGEE, per germline. The V segment lost 3 bases and the J segment 2 bases; nucleotides outside the gene matches: 5. In nucleotides, the CDR3 is TGTGCCAGCAGCGCCCAGGGGGTGGGCAATCAGCCCCAGCATTTT. Translated, it gives CASSAQGVGNQPQHF.

In this sample, this clone turned up once. The chain uses TRBV5-1 and TRBJ2-3; 9 bases map to TRBD1. Germline V gives CDR1 SGHRS, CDR2 YFSETQ. The V gene end was trimmed by 4 bases and the J gene end by 6 bases; junction bases not matched to a gene: 9. The CDR3 spans 15 residues. Here the CDR3 reads CASSPGQGIADTQYF. In DNA form, the CDR3 reads TGCGCCAGCAGCCCTGGACAGGGGATCGCGGATACGCAGTATTTT.

The rearrangement uses TRBV9 and TRBJ1-2; TRBD1 matches at 9 bases. Germline V gene sequence: CDR1 SGDLS, CDR2 YYNGEE. The CDR3 runs 13 residues. V lost 3 bases, J lost 5 bases, and 2 bases stayed unmatched. The CDR3 region has the DNA TGTGCCAGCAGCGGTGACAGGGGGTATGGCTACACCTTC. Amino acid sequence: CASSGDRGYGYTF.

CDR3 in DNA: TGTGCCTGGAGCAGAGGGCCCCTCTCCTACAATGAGCAGTTCTTC. Translated, it gives CAWSRGPLSYNEQFF. This sequence joins TRBV30 and TRBJ2-1; D may be TRBD2 (5 bases). V lost 3 bases and J lost 0, with 12 bases in between. The CDR3 covers 15 residues. Germline CDR1 is GTSNPN and CDR2 is SVGIG (reference sequence).

This clone appeared a few times. The chain has TRBV7-2 and TRBJ2-1; maybe TRBD2 (6 bases). Trimming pared 3 bases from V and 6 bases from J, leaving 15 bases between. The CDR3 extends over 15 amino acids. The V gene's germline CDR1 is SGHTA and CDR2 FQGNSA. The CDR3 here is CASSFVGGDANEQFF. CDR3 bases: TGTGCCAGCAGCTTTGTGGGCGGGGATGCCAATGAGCAGTTCTTC.

V and J are TRBV19 and TRBJ1-4, with D uncertain. This CDR3 has 14 amino acids. V lost 7 bases and J lost 2, with 11 bases in between. Per germline, CDR1 LNHDA and CDR2 SQIVND (reference sequence). The CDR3 coding sequence is TGTGCCAGTAAGCATGGCGGTACTAATGAAAAACTGTTTTTT. Translation gives CASKHGGTNEKLFF. Complete variable domain (other parts from reference TRBV19 and TRBJ1-4): DGGITQSPKYLFRKEGQNVTLSCEQNLNHDAMYWYRQDPGQGLRLIYYSQIVNDFQKGDIAEGYSVSREKKESFPLTVTSAQKNPTAFYLCASKHGGTNEKLFFGSGTQLSVL.

The chain's CDR3 is CASSMEEGGYGYTF. As DNA, the CDR3 is TGTGCCAGTAGTATGGAGGAGGGGGGGTATGGCTACACCTTC. V is TRBV19 and J is TRBJ1-2, with D perhaps matching TRBD1 (6 bases). The V end lost 3 bases, the J end lost 5 bases, and 13 bases lay between the germline ends. This CDR3 comprises 14 residues. Germline CDR1 and CDR2: LNHDA and SQIVND (reference sequence).

The genes are TRBV6-2 or TRBV6-3 and TRBJ1-2, with a tentative D call TRBD1 (5 bases). Looked up from germline, CDR1 is MNHEY and CDR2 is SVGEGT. The CDR3 is 15 residues long. V dropped 2 bases and J dropped 4 bases, with 14 bases sitting between them. The CDR3 nucleotides read TGTGCCAGCAGTTACGCGGGGACGGGGACCTATGGCTACACCTTC. It encodes CASSYAGTGTYGYTF.